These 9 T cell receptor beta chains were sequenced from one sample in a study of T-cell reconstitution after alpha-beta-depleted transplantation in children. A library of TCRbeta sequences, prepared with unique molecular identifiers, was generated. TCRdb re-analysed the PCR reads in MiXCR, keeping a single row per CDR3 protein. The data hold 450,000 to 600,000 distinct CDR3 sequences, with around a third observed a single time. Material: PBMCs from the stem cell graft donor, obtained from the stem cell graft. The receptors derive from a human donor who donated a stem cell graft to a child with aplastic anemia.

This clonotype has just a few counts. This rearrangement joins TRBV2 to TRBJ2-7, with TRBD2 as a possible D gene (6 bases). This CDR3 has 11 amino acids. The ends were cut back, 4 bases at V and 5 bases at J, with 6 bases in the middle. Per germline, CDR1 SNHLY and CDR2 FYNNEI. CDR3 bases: TGTGCCAGCAGTGGGACTAACGAGCAGTACTTC. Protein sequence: CASSGTNEQYF.

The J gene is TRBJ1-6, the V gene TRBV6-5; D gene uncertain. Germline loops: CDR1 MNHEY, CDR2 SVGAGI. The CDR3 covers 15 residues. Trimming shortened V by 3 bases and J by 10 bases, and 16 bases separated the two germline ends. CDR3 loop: CASSYGWGSESPLHF. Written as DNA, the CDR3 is TGTGCCAGCAGTTATGGGTGGGGTAGTGAATCACCCCTCCACTTT.

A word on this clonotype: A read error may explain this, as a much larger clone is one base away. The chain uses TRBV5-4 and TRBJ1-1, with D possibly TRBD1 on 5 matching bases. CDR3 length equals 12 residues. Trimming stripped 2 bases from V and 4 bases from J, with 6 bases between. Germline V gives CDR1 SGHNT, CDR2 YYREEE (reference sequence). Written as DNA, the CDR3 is TGTGCCAGCAGCTTCAGGGCCACTGAAGCTTTCTTT. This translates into CASSFRATEAFF.

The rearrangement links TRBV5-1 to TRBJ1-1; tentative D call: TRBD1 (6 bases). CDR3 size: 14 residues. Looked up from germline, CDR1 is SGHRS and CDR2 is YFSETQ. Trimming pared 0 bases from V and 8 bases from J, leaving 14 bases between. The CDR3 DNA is TGCGCCAGCAGCTTGGGCCAGGGAGGGGGGGAAGCTTTCTTT. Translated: CASSLGQGGGEAFF.

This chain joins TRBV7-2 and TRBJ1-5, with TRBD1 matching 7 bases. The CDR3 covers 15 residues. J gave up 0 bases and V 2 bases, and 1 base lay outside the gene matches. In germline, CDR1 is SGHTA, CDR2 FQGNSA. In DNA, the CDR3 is TGTGCCAGCAGCTTACAGGGGGTTAGCAATCAGCCCCAGCATTTT. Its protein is CASSLQGVSNQPQHF.

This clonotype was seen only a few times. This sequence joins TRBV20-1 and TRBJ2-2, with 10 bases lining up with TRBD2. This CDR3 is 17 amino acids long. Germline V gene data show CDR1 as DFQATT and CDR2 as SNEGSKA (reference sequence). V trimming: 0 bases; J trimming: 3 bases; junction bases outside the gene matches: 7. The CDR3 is CSARDRASGSHTGELFF. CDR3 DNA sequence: TGCAGTGCTAGAGATAGGGCTAGCGGGAGTCACACCGGGGAGCTGTTTTTT.

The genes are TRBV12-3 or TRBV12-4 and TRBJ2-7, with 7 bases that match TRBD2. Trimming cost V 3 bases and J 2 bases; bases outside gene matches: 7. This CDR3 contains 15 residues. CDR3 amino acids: CASSFGLAEAYEQYV. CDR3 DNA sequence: TGTGCCAGCAGTTTCGGCCTAGCGGAAGCCTACGAGCAGTACGTC.

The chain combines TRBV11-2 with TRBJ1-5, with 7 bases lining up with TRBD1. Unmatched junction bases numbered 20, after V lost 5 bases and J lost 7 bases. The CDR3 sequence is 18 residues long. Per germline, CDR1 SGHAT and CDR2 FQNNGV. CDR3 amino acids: CASSLTGLGGTLMQPQHF. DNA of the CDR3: TGTGCCAGCAGCCTGACAGGGCTTGGAGGTACACTCATGCAGCCCCAGCATTTT. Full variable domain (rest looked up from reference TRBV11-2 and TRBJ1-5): EAGVAQSPRYKIIEKRQSVAFWCNPISGHATLYWYQQILGQGPKLLIQFQNNGVVDDSQLPKDRFSAERLKGVDSTLKIQPAKLEDSAVYLCASSLTGLGGTLMQPQHFGDGTRLSIL.

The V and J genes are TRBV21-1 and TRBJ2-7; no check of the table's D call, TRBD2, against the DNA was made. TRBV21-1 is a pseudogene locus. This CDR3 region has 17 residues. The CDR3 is CASSKVKREDAYHEQYV. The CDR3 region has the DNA TGTGCCAGCAGCAAAGTTAAGCGGGAGGATGCCTACCACGAGCAGTACGTC.